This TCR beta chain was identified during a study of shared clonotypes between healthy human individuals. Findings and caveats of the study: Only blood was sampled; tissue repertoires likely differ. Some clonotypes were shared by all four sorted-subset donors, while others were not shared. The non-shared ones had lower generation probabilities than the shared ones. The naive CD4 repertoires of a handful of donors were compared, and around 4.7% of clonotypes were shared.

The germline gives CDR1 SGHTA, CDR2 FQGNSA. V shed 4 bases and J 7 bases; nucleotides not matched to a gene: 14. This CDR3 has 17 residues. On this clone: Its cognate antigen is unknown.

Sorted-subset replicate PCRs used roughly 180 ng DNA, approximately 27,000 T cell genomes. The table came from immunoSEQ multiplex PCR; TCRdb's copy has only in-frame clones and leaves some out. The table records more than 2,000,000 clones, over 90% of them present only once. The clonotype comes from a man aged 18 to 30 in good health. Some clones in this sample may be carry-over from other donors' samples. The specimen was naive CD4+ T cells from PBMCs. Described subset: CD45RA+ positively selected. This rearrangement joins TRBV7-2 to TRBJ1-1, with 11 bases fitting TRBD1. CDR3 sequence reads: CASSSPFGQGAGSEAFF. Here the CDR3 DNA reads TGTGCCAGCAGCTCACCCTTCGGACAGGGGGCAGGGAGTGAAGCTTTCTTT.